This T cell receptor (beta chain) was sequenced for a study of cytomegalovirus exposure and HLA in healthy donors. Study context: In a previous analysis, around 120 million unique TCR beta sequences were found from 150 million to 200 million T cells. Samples from HLA-typed donors yielded about 80 million unique TCRs in an early data release.

Primers for the PCR totalled 60 Vbeta and 13 Jbeta. TCRdb's copy holds only in-frame clones and misses some; the assay was immunoSEQ multiplex PCR. Among around 130,000 clones listed, more than 60% were seen once. CDR3 length equals 15 residues. V lost 0 bases, J lost 3 bases, and 11 bases lay in between. The V gene's germline CDR1 is SGDLS and CDR2 YYNGEE. The receptor was derived from a woman in her thirties or forties in good health and CMV-seropositive. J is TRBJ2-3 and V is TRBV9; a possible D gene is TRBD1 (6 bases). Specimen: PBMCs. CDR3 sequence: CASSVAEGETDTQYF. The CDR3, as DNA: TGTGCCAGCAGCGTAGCCGAGGGGGAGACAGATACGCAGTATTTT. The complete variable domain, with remaining parts taken from reference TRBV9 and TRBJ2-3, reads DSGVTQTPKHLITATGQRVTLRCSPRSGDLSVYWYQQSLDQGLQFLIQYYNGEERAKGNILERFSAQQFPDLHSELNLSSLELGDSALYFCASSVAEGETDTQYFGPGTRLTVL.